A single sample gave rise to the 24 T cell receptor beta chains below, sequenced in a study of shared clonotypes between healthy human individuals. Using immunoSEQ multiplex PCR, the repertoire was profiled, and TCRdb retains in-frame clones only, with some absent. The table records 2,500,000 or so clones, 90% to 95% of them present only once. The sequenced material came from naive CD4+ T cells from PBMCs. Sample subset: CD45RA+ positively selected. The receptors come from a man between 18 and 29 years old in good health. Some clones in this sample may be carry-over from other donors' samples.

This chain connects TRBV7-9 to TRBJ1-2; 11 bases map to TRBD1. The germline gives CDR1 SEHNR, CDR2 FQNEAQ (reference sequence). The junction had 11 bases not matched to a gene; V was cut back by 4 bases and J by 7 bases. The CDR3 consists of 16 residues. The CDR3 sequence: CASSSRKGTGGGGYTF. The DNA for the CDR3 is TGTGCCAGCAGCTCCCGGAAGGGGACAGGGGGAGGTGGCTACACCTTC. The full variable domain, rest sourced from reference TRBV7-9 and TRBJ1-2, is DTGVSQNPRHKITKRGQNVTFRCDPISEHNRLYWYRQTLGQGPEFLTYFQNEAQLEKSRLLSDRFSAERPKGSFSTLEIQRTEQGDSAMYLCASSSRKGTGGGGYTFGSGTRLTVV.

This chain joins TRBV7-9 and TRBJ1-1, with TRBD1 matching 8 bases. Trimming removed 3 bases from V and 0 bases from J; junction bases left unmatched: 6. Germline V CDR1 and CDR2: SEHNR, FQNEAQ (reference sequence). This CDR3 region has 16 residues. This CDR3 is CASSFRQGKMNTEAFF. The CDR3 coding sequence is TGTGCCAGCAGCTTCAGACAGGGGAAAATGAACACTGAAGCTTTCTTT. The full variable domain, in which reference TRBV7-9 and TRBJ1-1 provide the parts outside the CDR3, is DTGVSQNPRHKITKRGQNVTFRCDPISEHNRLYWYRQTLGQGPEFLTYFQNEAQLEKSRLLSDRFSAERPKGSFSTLEIQRTEQGDSAMYLCASSFRQGKMNTEAFFGQGTRLTVV.

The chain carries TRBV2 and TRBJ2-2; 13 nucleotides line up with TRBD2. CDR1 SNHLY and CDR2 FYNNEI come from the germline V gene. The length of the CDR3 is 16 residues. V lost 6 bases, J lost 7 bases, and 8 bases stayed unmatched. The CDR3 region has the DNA TGTGCCAGCAGCCCAACTAGCGGGAGGGCCGGCGGGGAGCTGTTTTTT. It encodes CASSPTSGRAGGELFF.

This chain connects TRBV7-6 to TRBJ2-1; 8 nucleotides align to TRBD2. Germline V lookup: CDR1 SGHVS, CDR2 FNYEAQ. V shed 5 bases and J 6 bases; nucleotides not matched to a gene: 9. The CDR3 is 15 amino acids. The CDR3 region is CASSAEGLVTNEQFF. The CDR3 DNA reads TGTGCCAGCAGCGCCGAGGGACTAGTTACCAATGAGCAGTTCTTC. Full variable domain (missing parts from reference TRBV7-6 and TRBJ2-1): GAGVSQSPRYKVTKRGQDVALRCDPISGHVSLYWYRQALGQGPEFLTYFNYEAQQDKSGLPNDRFSAERPEGSISTLTIQRTEQRDSAMYRCASSAEGLVTNEQFFGPGTRLTVL.

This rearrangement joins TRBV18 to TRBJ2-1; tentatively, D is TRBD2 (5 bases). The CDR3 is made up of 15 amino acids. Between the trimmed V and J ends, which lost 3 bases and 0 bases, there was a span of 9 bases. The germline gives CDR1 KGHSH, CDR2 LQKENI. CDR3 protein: CASSPQRTSYNEQFF. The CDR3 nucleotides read TGTGCCAGCTCACCCCAGCGGACCTCCTACAATGAGCAGTTCTTC. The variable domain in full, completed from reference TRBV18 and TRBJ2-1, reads NAGVMQNPRHLVRRRGQEARLRCSPMKGHSHVYWYRQLPEEGLKFMVYLQKENIIDESGMPKERFSAEFPKEGPSILRIQQVVRGDSAAYFCASSPQRTSYNEQFFGPGTRLTVL.

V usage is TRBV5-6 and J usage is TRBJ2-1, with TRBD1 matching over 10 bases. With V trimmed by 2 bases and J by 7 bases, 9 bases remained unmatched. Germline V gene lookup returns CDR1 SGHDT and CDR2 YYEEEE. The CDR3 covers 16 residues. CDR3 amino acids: CASSFLVSGQGNEQFF. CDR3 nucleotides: TGTGCCAGCAGCTTTCTTGTGTCGGGACAGGGGAATGAGCAGTTCTTC.

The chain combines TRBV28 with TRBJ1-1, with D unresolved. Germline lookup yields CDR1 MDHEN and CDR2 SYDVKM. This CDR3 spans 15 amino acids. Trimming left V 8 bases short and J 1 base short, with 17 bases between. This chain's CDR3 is CASFSEGRGNTEAFF. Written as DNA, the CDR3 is TGTGCCAGCTTTTCCGAGGGTCGAGGGAACACTGAAGCTTTCTTT.

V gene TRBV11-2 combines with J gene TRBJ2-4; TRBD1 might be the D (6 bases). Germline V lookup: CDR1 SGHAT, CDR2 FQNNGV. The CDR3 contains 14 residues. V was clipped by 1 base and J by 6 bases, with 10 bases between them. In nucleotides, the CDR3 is TGTGCCAGCAGCTTAGCAGGGGTTACAAACATTCAGTACTTC. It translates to CASSLAGVTNIQYF.

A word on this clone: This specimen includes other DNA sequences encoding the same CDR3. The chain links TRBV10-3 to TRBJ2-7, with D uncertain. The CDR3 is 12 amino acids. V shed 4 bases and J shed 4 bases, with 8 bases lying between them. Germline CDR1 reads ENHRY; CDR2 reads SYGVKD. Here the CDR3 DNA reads TGTGCCATCAGTGCCGGGTCGTACGAGCAGTACTTC. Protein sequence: CAISAGSYEQYF.

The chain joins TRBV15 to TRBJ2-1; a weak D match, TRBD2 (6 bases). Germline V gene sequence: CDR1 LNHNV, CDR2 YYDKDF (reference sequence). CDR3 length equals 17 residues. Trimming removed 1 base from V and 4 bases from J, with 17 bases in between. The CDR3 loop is CATSRVPKREPYNEQFF. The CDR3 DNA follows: TGTGCCACCAGCAGAGTTCCGAAACGGGAGCCTTACAATGAGCAGTTCTTC.

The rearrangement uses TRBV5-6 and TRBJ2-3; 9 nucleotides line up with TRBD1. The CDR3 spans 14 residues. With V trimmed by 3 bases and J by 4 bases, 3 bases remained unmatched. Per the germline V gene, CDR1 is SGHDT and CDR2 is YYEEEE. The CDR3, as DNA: TGTGCCAGCAGCTGGGGGACAGGGCCAGATACGCAGTATTTT. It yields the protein CASSWGTGPDTQYF.

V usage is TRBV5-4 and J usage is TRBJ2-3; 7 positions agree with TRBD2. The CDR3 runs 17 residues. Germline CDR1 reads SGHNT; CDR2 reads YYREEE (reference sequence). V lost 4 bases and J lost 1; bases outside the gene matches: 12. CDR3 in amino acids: CASSPSFSAGGTDTQYF. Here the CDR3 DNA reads TGTGCCAGCAGCCCTAGTTTCTCGGCGGGGGGCACAGATACGCAGTATTTT.

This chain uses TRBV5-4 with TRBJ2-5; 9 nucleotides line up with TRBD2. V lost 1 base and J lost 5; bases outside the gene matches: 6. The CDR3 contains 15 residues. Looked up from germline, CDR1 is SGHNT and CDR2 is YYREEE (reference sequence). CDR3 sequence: CASSLQAGGRETQYF. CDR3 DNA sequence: TGTGCCAGCAGCTTGCAAGCGGGAGGTCGGGAGACCCAGTACTTC.

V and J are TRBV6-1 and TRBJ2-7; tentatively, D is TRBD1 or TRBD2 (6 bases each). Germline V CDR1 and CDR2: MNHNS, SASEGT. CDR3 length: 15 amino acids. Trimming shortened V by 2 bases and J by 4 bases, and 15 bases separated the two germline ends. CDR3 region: CASSETTGAPYEQYF. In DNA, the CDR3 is TGTGCCAGCAGTGAAACGACGGGGGCCCCTTACGAGCAGTACTTC.

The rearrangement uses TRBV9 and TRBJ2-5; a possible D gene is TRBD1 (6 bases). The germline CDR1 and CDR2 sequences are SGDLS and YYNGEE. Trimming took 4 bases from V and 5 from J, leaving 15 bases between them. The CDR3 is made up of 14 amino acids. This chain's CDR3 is CASSLGGSLETQYF. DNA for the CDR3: TGTGCCAGCAGCTTAGGGGGTAGTCTGGAGACCCAGTACTTC.

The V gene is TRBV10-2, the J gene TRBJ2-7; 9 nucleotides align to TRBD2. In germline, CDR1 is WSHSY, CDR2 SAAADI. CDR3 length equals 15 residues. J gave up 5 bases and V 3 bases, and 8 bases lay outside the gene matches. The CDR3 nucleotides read TGCGCCAGCAGTGAAGTAGCGGGAGTGTCCCACGAGCAGTACTTC. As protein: CASSEVAGVSHEQYF.

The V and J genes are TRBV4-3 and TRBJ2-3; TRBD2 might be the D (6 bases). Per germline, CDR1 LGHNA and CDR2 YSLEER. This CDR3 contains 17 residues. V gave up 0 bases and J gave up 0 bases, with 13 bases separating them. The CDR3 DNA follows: TGCGCCAGCAGCCAAGACACCGCCGGGAGTAGCACAGATACGCAGTATTTT. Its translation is CASSQDTAGSSTDTQYF.

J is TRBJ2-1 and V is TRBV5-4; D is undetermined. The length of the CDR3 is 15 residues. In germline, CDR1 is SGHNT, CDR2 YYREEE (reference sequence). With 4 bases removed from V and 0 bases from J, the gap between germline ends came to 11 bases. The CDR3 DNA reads TGTGCCAGCAGCGCTTGGAGCAGCTCCTACAATGAGCAGTTCTTC. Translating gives CASSAWSSSYNEQFF.

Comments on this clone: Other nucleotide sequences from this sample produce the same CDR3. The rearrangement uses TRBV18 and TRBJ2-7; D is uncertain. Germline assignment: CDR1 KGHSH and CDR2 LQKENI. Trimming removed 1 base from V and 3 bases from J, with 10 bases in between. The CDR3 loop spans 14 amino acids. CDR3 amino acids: CASSPLGTDYEQYF. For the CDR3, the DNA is TGTGCCAGCTCACCACTGGGCACAGACTACGAGCAGTACTTC.

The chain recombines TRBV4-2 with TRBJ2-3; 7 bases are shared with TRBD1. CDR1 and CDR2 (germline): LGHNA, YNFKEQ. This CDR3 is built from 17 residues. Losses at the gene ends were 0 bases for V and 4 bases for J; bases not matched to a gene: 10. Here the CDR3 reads CASSQDRQGYFADTQYF. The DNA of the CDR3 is TGTGCCAGCAGCCAAGACCGACAGGGATATTTTGCAGATACGCAGTATTTT.

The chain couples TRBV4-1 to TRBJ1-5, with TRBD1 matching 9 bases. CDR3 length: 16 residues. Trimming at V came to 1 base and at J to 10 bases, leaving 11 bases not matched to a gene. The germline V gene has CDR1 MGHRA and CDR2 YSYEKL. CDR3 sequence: CASSQAVGQGSGPQHF. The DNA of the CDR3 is TGCGCCAGCAGCCAAGCAGTCGGACAGGGGAGCGGCCCCCAGCATTTT.

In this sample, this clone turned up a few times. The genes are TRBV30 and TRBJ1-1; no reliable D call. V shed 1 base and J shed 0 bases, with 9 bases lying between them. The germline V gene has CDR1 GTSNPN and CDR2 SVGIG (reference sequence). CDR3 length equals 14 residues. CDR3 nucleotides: TGTGCCTGGAGTGGAGTACAAGTGAACACTGAAGCTTTCTTT. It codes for CAWSGVQVNTEAFF.

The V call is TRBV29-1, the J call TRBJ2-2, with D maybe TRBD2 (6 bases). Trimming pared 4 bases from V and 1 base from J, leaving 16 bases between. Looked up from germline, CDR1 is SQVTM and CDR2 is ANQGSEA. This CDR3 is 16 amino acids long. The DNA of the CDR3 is TGCAGCGTTGGAGAGGAGGGATCTTTGAACACCGGGGAGCTGTTTTTT. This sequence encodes CSVGEEGSLNTGELFF.

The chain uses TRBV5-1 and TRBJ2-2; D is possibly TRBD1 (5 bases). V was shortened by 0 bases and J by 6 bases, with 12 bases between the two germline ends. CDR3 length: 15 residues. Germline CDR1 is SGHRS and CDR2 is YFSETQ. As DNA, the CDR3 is TGCGCCAGCAGCTTGGGCAGGGATGGCGCCGGGGAGCTGTTTTTT. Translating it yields CASSLGRDGAGELFF.